The entry below gives a single T cell receptor beta chain sequence along with its context. The antigen is unknown. The PCR made use of 60 Vbeta and 13 Jbeta primers. Profiling relied on immunoSEQ multiplex PCR, and the TCRdb table lists in-frame clones only, not all of them. The sample consists of 250,000 to 350,000 clones, roughly 89% of them appearing once. This sample is drawn from a study of cytomegalovirus exposure and HLA in healthy donors. Study outcomes and limitations: Later on, an analysis tied about 17,000 TCR beta sequences to HLA alleles at 0.05 false discovery rate. The study listed 164 cytomegalovirus-associated TCR beta chains. Accurate predictions that matched the HLA-A and HLA-B alleles of most subjects were reportedly made from TCR beta sequences.

Trimming removed 2 bases at V and 7 bases at J, with 9 bases between. CDR3 length: 11 residues. Looked up from germline, CDR1 is DFQATT and CDR2 is SNEGSKA (reference sequence). The chain carries TRBV20-1 and TRBJ2-7, with D hard to call. This TCR was recovered from a man aged 35 to 55 in good health and CMV-seropositive. Sequenced material: PBMCs. The CDR3 spells CSARTLREQYF. CDR3 nucleotides: TGCAGTGCTAGAACTTTGAGGGAGCAGTACTTC.